The 19 T cell receptor beta chains given below trace back to one sample, sequenced in a study of blood T cell repertoires in COVID-19. Repertoires were generated with immunoSEQ multiplex PCR, while TCRdb's copy carries only in-frame clones and drops some. The sample lists about 42,000 clones, around 82% occurring once. Sequencing was done on a sample of peripheral blood. The origin of the receptors is a human donor in a cohort sampled during active COVID-19.

The J gene is TRBJ1-2, the V gene TRBV2; 7 positions match TRBD1. The CDR3 extends over 17 amino acids. Looked up from germline, CDR1 is SNHLY and CDR2 is FYNNEI. V dropped 1 base and J dropped 3; count of bases not matched to a gene: 11. CDR3 protein: CASSEGPPQGGYYGYTF. DNA of the CDR3: TGTGCCAGCAGTGAAGGACCCCCGCAGGGGGGTTACTATGGCTACACCTTC.

The CDR3 reads CASSLRGTTFGNEQFF. The CDR3 nucleotides read TGCGCCAGCAGCTTGAGGGGGACCACCTTTGGCAATGAGCAGTTCTTC. The rearrangement joins TRBV5-1 to TRBJ2-1, with TRBD1 as a possible D gene (6 bases). This CDR3 is built from 16 residues. The germline V gene encodes CDR1 SGHRS and CDR2 YFSETQ. Between the trimmed V and J ends, which lost 1 base and 6 bases, there was a span of 17 bases.

J is TRBJ2-7 and V is TRBV11-2; weak D call: TRBD2 (6 bases). V was clipped by 1 base and J by 5 bases, with 21 bases between them. This CDR3 spans 17 amino acids. CDR1 and CDR2 (germline): SGHAT, FQNNGV. Written as DNA, the CDR3 is TGTGCCAGCAGCTTAGGGGTAGATGGGGCGGGACGGGACGAGCAGTACTTC. Protein sequence: CASSLGVDGAGRDEQYF.

The rearrangement links TRBV5-6 to TRBJ1-1; TRBD1 matches 8 bases. The CDR3 contains 13 residues. Trimming cost V 4 bases and J 6 bases; bases outside gene matches: 5. Germline V gene data show CDR1 as SGHDT and CDR2 as YYEEEE. CDR3 bases: TGTGCCAGCAGCCAGGACAGGGCCGCTGAAGCTTTCTTT. Translated, it gives CASSQDRAAEAFF.

The chain employs TRBV6-4 and TRBJ2-4; 7 bases are a match to TRBD1. This CDR3 comprises 17 residues. Germline CDR1 MRHNA, CDR2 SNTAGT. With V trimmed by 0 bases and J by 5 bases, 10 bases remained unmatched. CDR3 loop: CASSDSGPGGEENIQYF. The CDR3 coding sequence is TGTGCCAGCAGTGACTCGGGGCCAGGGGGTGAGGAAAACATTCAGTACTTC.

This chain links TRBV3-1 (or the pseudogene TRBV3-2) with TRBJ1-1; D possibly corresponds to TRBD1 (6 bases). CDR1 is LGHDT, CDR2 YNNKEL, per germline (reference sequence). The length of the CDR3 is 14 residues. V gave up 6 bases and J gave up 3 bases, with 14 bases separating them. DNA of the CDR3: TGTGCCAGCAGACTCCCCCAGGGGTACACTGAAGCTTTCTTT. Amino acid sequence: CASRLPQGYTEAFF.

V is TRBV19 and J is TRBJ2-7, with 9 bases matching TRBD1. J was trimmed by 3 bases and V by 5 bases; bases with no gene match: 8. CDR3 size: 15 residues. Germline values: CDR1 LNHDA, CDR2 SQIVND (reference sequence). The CDR3 bases are TGTGCCAGTAGTTTCCAACAGGGGGCAATCTACGAGCAGTACTTC. Protein: CASSFQQGAIYEQYF.

This chain uses TRBV11-2 with TRBJ1-2, with a tentative D call TRBD1 (5 bases). The V end lost 2 bases, the J end lost 7 bases, and 5 bases lay between the germline ends. Germline loops: CDR1 SGHAT, CDR2 FQNNGV. This CDR3 comprises 11 residues. In nucleotides, the CDR3 is TGTGCCAGCAGCTTAAGGGGTGGCTACACCTTC. It is translated as CASSLRGGYTF.

The CDR3 DNA is TGTGCCAGCACTCGAGGTAGGGGTAATCAGCCCCAGCATTTT. Translated, it gives CASTRGRGNQPQHF. The chain joins TRBV6-6 to TRBJ1-5, with D perhaps matching TRBD1 (5 bases). V was pared by 7 bases and J by 4 bases, with 14 bases between. The V gene's germline CDR1 is MNHNY and CDR2 SVGAGI (reference sequence). This CDR3 spans 14 amino acids.

The chain is built from TRBV4-3 and TRBJ1-6, with D uncertain. Germline V gives CDR1 LGHNA, CDR2 YSLEER. The germline V and J ends were trimmed by 0 bases and 9 bases, with 12 bases remaining between them. This CDR3 contains 15 residues. In nucleotides, the CDR3 is TGCGCCAGCAGCCAAGAGTTGAGGGTGGCTTCACCCCTCCACTTT. Amino acids: CASSQELRVASPLHF.

This sequence joins TRBV5-1 and TRBJ1-2; no firm D call. Germline V gene lookup returns CDR1 SGHRS and CDR2 YFSETQ. This CDR3 has 15 residues. The germline V and J ends were trimmed by 0 bases and 0 bases, with 9 bases remaining between them. CDR3 in amino acids: CASSLAGTANYGYTF. CDR3 nucleotides: TGCGCCAGCAGCTTGGCCGGTACAGCTAACTATGGCTACACCTTC.

The chain joins TRBV7-2 to TRBJ2-1, with 7 bases fitting TRBD2. CDR1 is SGHTA, CDR2 FQGNSA, per germline. This CDR3 has 15 amino acids. The junction had 4 bases not matched to a gene; V was cut back by 2 bases and J by 3 bases. CDR3 DNA: TGTGCCAGCAGCTTACCCCAGCGGGGCTACAATGAGCAGTTCTTC. As protein: CASSLPQRGYNEQFF.

This chain connects TRBV7-9 to TRBJ2-3; 11 bases fit TRBD2. There are 15 residues in the CDR3. The junction had 1 base not matched to a gene; V was cut back by 4 bases and J by 1 base. Germline-derived CDR1 and CDR2 are SEHNR and FQNEAQ (reference sequence). The chain's CDR3 is CASSSTSGGTDTQYF. The CDR3 coding sequence is TGTGCCAGCAGCTCGACTAGCGGGGGCACAGATACGCAGTATTTT.

The chain has TRBV2 and TRBJ2-1, with 12 positions matching TRBD2. The CDR3 has 18 amino acids. Losses at the gene ends were 7 bases for V and 0 bases for J; bases not matched to a gene: 10. Germline V lookup: CDR1 SNHLY, CDR2 FYNNEI. Written as DNA, the CDR3 is TGTGCCAGCACTAGGAGGGCTAGCGGGGGGGCCTCCTACAATGAGCAGTTCTTC. Its protein product is CASTRRASGGASYNEQFF.

The chain uses TRBV5-1 and TRBJ1-4; weak D call: TRBD1 (5 bases). From germline, CDR1 is SGHRS and CDR2 YFSETQ. This CDR3 region has 15 residues. Trimming removed 0 bases from V and 3 bases from J, with 9 bases in between. The CDR3 DNA reads TGCGCCAGCAGCTTGGAAGACAGTGCTAATGAAAAACTGTTTTTT. The encoded protein is CASSLEDSANEKLFF.

This chain uses TRBV28 with TRBJ1-6, with 9 bases aligning to TRBD1. The CDR3 is 19 residues long. Germline V gives CDR1 MDHEN, CDR2 SYDVKM. J lost 5 bases, V lost 1 base, and 12 bases had no gene match. The CDR3 is CASSLYYPTGGADNSPLHF. The CDR3 DNA is TGTGCCAGCAGTTTATACTACCCCACAGGGGGCGCAGATAATTCACCCCTCCACTTT.

The rearrangement uses TRBV7-9 and TRBJ2-7, with D hard to call. The CDR3 is made up of 11 amino acids. Trimming stripped 5 bases from V and 7 bases from J, with 9 bases between. Germline V gene lookup returns CDR1 SEHNR and CDR2 FQNEAQ (reference sequence). The CDR3 bases are TGTGCCAGCAGCCCCCAGTGGGAGCAGTACTTC. This codes for CASSPQWEQYF.

This clone showed up just once. The chain has TRBV7-2 and TRBJ2-1; D gene ambiguous. V gave up 2 bases and J gave up 3 bases, with 11 bases separating them. The CDR3 sequence is 15 residues long. CDR1 is SGHTA, CDR2 FQGNSA, per germline. The chain's CDR3 is CASSLNPFSYNEQFF. CDR3 in DNA: TGTGCCAGCAGCTTAAACCCCTTTAGCTACAATGAGCAGTTCTTC.

This chain joins TRBV6-5 and TRBJ1-5; tentative D call: TRBD1 (6 bases). In germline, CDR1 is MNHEY, CDR2 SVGAGI. Trimming removed 6 bases from V and 2 bases from J, with 14 bases in between. This CDR3 has 15 residues. For the CDR3, the DNA is TGTGCCAGCAGCGGGACAAATCGAGGCAATCAGCCCCAGCATTTT. Residues: CASSGTNRGNQPQHF.